Each of the 14 T cell receptor beta chains below was sequenced from the same sample in a study of blood T cell repertoires in COVID-19. The data were produced by immunoSEQ multiplex PCR, yet TCRdb's version contains in-frame clones alone and is incomplete. The sample includes about 200,000 clones, 85% of them seen just once. The sample taken for sequencing was PBMCs or T cells enriched from blood (not recorded which). These receptors all come from a man aged 35-49 years who had recovered from COVID-19.

The J gene is TRBJ2-5, the V gene TRBV14; D unclear. Trimming pared 1 base from V and 2 bases from J, leaving 14 bases between. Germline V gives CDR1 SGHDN, CDR2 FVKESK. This CDR3 region has 16 residues. The CDR3 loop reads CASSQVGRPPQETQYF. The DNA for the CDR3 is TGTGCCAGCAGCCAAGTGGGCCGACCCCCACAAGAGACCCAGTACTTC.

This clone was counted only a few times. V is TRBV19 and J is TRBJ1-1, with 7 bases lining up with TRBD1. In germline, CDR1 is LNHDA, CDR2 SQIVND (reference sequence). V lost 9 bases to trimming and J lost 0 bases; unmatched junction nucleotides: 10. This CDR3 has 15 residues. The CDR3 sequence: CASRQGLLMNTEAFF. The CDR3 DNA follows: TGTGCCAGCAGACAGGGACTTCTGATGAACACTGAAGCTTTCTTT.

This chain connects TRBV18 to TRBJ2-6; D gene ambiguous. Trimming shortened V by 6 bases and J by 2 bases, and 5 bases separated the two germline ends. This CDR3 is built from 13 residues. Germline lookup yields CDR1 KGHSH and CDR2 LQKENI. The CDR3 sequence is CASSQTGANVLTF. Written as DNA, the CDR3 is TGTGCCAGCTCCCAAACTGGGGCCAACGTCCTGACTTTC.

The genes are TRBV6-5 and TRBJ1-2; possibly TRBD1 for D (6 bases). The CDR3 is 15 residues long. The ends were cut back, 0 bases at V and 1 base at J, with 9 bases in the middle. CDR1 and CDR2 (germline): MNHEY, SVGAGI. This CDR3 is CASSYSSDSNYGYTF. The CDR3 region has the DNA TGTGCCAGCAGTTACTCATCGGACAGTAACTATGGCTACACCTTC.

This clone showed up just once. This sequence joins TRBV5-4 and TRBJ1-1, with a possible D match to TRBD1 (5 bases). This CDR3 has 15 residues. The V and J ends lost 0 bases and 6 bases respectively, with 15 bases between them. Germline V CDR1 and CDR2: SGHNT, YYREEE (reference sequence). CDR3 sequence reads: CASSLGGGGNSEAFF. The CDR3 coding sequence is TGTGCCAGCAGCTTGGGCGGCGGGGGTAACTCTGAAGCTTTCTTT.

CDR3 DNA: TGTGCCAGTAGTATAGTGAATACGGTGAAATACTATGGCTACACCTTC. This gives the protein CASSIVNTVKYYGYTF. J is TRBJ1-2 and V is TRBV19; D gene ambiguous. V shed 1 base and J shed 3 bases, with 15 bases lying between them. The CDR3 consists of 16 residues. Germline V gene lookup returns CDR1 LNHDA and CDR2 SQIVND (reference sequence).

This clone is a singleton in its sample. The chain joins TRBV9 to TRBJ2-6; D is undetermined. The CDR3 is 14 residues long. Trimming shortened V by 2 bases and J by 2 bases, and 5 bases separated the two germline ends. The germline gives CDR1 SGDLS, CDR2 YYNGEE. The CDR3 nucleotides are TGTGCCAGCAGCGTTATCGCTGGGGCCAACGTCCTGACTTTC. Protein sequence: CASSVIAGANVLTF.

This sequence joins TRBV6-5 and TRBJ1-3; TRBD1 matches 8 bases. The CDR3 is 15 amino acids. Losses at the gene ends were 5 bases for V and 4 bases for J; bases not matched to a gene: 7. Germline V gene data show CDR1 as MNHEY and CDR2 as SVGAGI. CDR3 DNA: TGTGCCAGCAGTCCTGGACAGGGAGGGGGAAACACCATATATTTT. It translates to CASSPGQGGGNTIYF.

In its sample, this clone was seen once. The chain carries TRBV30 and TRBJ1-3; D not resolved. The CDR3 is 12 amino acids. From germline, CDR1 is GTSNPN and CDR2 SVGIG (reference sequence). The ends were cut back, 7 bases at V and 2 bases at J, with 9 bases in the middle. CDR3 DNA: TGTGCCTTAAACAGAGCTGGAAACACCATATATTTT. Encoded protein: CALNRAGNTIYF.

The J gene is TRBJ2-2, the V gene TRBV7-2; tentative D call: TRBD1 (6 bases). The CDR3 has 14 residues. Germline loops: CDR1 SGHTA, CDR2 FQGNSA. V lost 5 bases and J 5 bases, leaving 12 bases between the germline ends. The CDR3 DNA reads as TGTGCCAGCAGCAAGGGACACGAGACCGGGGAGCTGTTTTTT. Translated, it gives CASSKGHETGELFF.

This chain connects TRBV19 to TRBJ2-7, with 7 positions matching TRBD1. Germline V gives CDR1 LNHDA, CDR2 SQIVND (reference sequence). This CDR3 is built from 14 residues. V dropped 6 bases and J dropped 0; count of bases not matched to a gene: 5. The CDR3 sequence: CASRRQGDSYEQYF. CDR3 nucleotides: TGTGCCAGTAGAAGACAGGGAGACTCCTACGAGCAGTACTTC.

This clone was counted once. The chain recombines TRBV2 with TRBJ2-3; D ambiguous. Germline V gene data show CDR1 as SNHLY and CDR2 as FYNNEI. This CDR3 has 16 residues. Between the trimmed V and J ends, which lost 0 bases and 3 bases, there was a span of 13 bases. The CDR3 nucleotides are TGTGCCAGCAGTGAAGCGCTGCGGAGTGGAACAGATACGCAGTATTTT. This encodes CASSEALRSGTDTQYF.

The chain joins TRBV19 to TRBJ1-5, with D maybe TRBD1 (5 bases). Germline V CDR1 and CDR2: LNHDA, SQIVND (reference sequence). The CDR3 spans 15 residues. Trimming removed 3 bases from V and 0 bases from J, with 9 bases in between. As DNA, the CDR3 is TGTGCCAGTAGTATTGTGACAGATAGCAATCAGCCCCAGCATTTT. Protein: CASSIVTDSNQPQHF.

The chain is built from TRBV5-1 and TRBJ1-4; 11 nucleotides align to TRBD1. This CDR3 region has 16 residues. With 3 bases clipped from V and 5 bases from J, the junction kept 6 bases outside the gene matches. Germline V gives CDR1 SGHRS, CDR2 YFSETQ. The CDR3 coding sequence is TGCGCCAGCAGCTCCGCGGGACAGGGGGAAAATGAAAAACTGTTTTTT. Its protein product is CASSSAGQGENEKLFF.